The 32 T cell receptor beta chains below were found in one sample sequenced in a study of cytomegalovirus exposure and HLA in healthy donors. This PCR relied on a set of 60 Vbeta primers and 13 Jbeta primers. Generated by immunoSEQ multiplex PCR, the TCRdb table keeps only in-frame clones and is missing some. The sample carries about 140,000 clones, 66% recorded once. The specimen was PBMCs. The receptors here all came from a woman aged 60 to 75 in good health and CMV-seronegative.

A single count supports this clone. The chain links TRBV18 to TRBJ2-1; 8 bases agree with TRBD1. The germline CDR1 and CDR2 sequences are KGHSH and LQKENI. The CDR3 spans 15 residues. The V segment lost 2 bases and the J segment 4 bases; nucleotides outside the gene matches: 4. CDR3 protein: CASSPGRGLYNEQFF. CDR3 sequence (DNA): TGTGCCAGCTCACCAGGCAGGGGGCTATACAATGAGCAGTTCTTC. Filled out from reference TRBV18 and TRBJ2-1, the complete variable domain reads NAGVMQNPRHLVRRRGQEARLRCSPMKGHSHVYWYRQLPEEGLKFMVYLQKENIIDESGMPKERFSAEFPKEGPSILRIQQVVRGDSAAYFCASSPGRGLYNEQFFGPGTRLTVL.

This chain links TRBV18 with TRBJ1-5; 8 bases map to TRBD1. The CDR3 length is 16 residues. Germline CDR1 KGHSH, CDR2 LQKENI. V was clipped by 3 bases and J by 6 bases; unmatched bases: 10. CDR3 DNA sequence: TGTGCCAGCTCACCGAGTACACAGGGGGGGCGTCAGCCCCAGCATTTT. It is translated as CASSPSTQGGRQPQHF.

In this sample, this clone turned up a few times. The chain uses TRBV6-1 and TRBJ2-3; maybe TRBD2 (6 bases). V lost 6 bases, J lost 0 bases, and 13 bases lay in between. The length of the CDR3 is 15 residues. Germline V CDR1 and CDR2: MNHNS, SASEGT. The CDR3 sequence: CASRGGGVSTDTQYF. CDR3 in DNA: TGTGCCAGCAGGGGGGGTGGCGTTAGCACAGATACGCAGTATTTT.

The rearrangement uses TRBV7-2 and TRBJ2-3, with 10 bases aligning to TRBD2. The trim removed 6 bases at V and 8 bases at J, leaving 8 bases unmatched. CDR1 is SGHTA, CDR2 FQGNSA, per germline. The CDR3 has 14 amino acids. The CDR3 bases are TGTGCCAGCAGTCGGAGTCGGACTAGCGGTACGCAGTATTTT. As protein: CASSRSRTSGTQYF.

This chain uses TRBV9 with TRBJ2-3, with 10 bases that match TRBD2. Unmatched junction bases numbered 13, after V lost 2 bases and J lost 4 bases. The CDR3 spans 18 residues. Germline V gene sequence: CDR1 SGDLS, CDR2 YYNGEE. For the CDR3, the DNA is TGTGCCAGCAGCGTCGGGCTAGCGGGAGCCGCTGGGGCAGATACGCAGTATTTT. The encoded protein is CASSVGLAGAAGADTQYF.

This chain links TRBV5-1 with TRBJ2-7, with a possible D match to TRBD2 (6 bases). The CDR3 has 15 amino acids. Trimming removed 4 bases from V and 7 bases from J, with 21 bases in between. CDR1 and CDR2 (germline): SGHRS, YFSETQ. As DNA, the CDR3 is TGCGCCAGCAGCCCCGTCGAACCGGGAGTTGGAGAGCAGTACTTC. Its translation: CASSPVEPGVGEQYF.

The V and J genes are TRBV5-4 and TRBJ1-1, with 7 bases identical to TRBD1. Germline V gene lookup returns CDR1 SGHNT and CDR2 YYREEE (reference sequence). J was trimmed by 5 bases and V by 4 bases; bases with no gene match: 8. The CDR3 loop spans 14 amino acids. CDR3 sequence: CASSMDRPETEAFF. As DNA, the CDR3 is TGTGCCAGCAGCATGGACAGGCCGGAGACTGAAGCTTTCTTT.

The V gene is TRBV7-9, the J gene TRBJ2-4; 7 bases map to TRBD2. Germline-derived CDR1 and CDR2 are SEHNR and FQNEAQ (reference sequence). The CDR3 consists of 14 residues. As DNA, the CDR3 is TGTGCTTCTGCGGGGGATGCGGCCAAAAACATTCAGTACTTC. This gives the protein CASAGDAAKNIQYF. Full variable domain (outside the CDR3, taken from reference TRBV7-9 and TRBJ2-4): DTGVSQNPRHKITKRGQNVTFRCDPISEHNRLYWYRQTLGQGPEFLTYFQNEAQLEKSRLLSDRFSAERPKGSFSTLEIQRTEQGDSAMYLCASAGDAAKNIQYFGAGTRLSVL.

This clone was picked up one time. This chain joins TRBV5-1 and TRBJ2-6; D is unresolved. The CDR3 sequence is 15 residues long. V was cut by 0 bases and J by 0 bases, with 4 bases left in between. CDR1 is SGHRS, CDR2 YFSETQ, per germline. CDR3 DNA: TGCGCCAGCAGCTTGGCGGTCTCTGGGGCCAACGTCCTGACTTTC. Amino acid sequence: CASSLAVSGANVLTF.

The CDR3 protein is CASSYPSKGEMSDTQYF. In DNA, the CDR3 is TGTGCCAGCAGCTACCCCAGCAAGGGGGAGATGTCAGATACGCAGTATTTT. The chain combines TRBV7-2 with TRBJ2-3, with D perhaps matching TRBD1 (6 bases). Germline V gene data show CDR1 as SGHTA and CDR2 as FQGNSA. The germline V and J ends were trimmed by 4 bases and 4 bases, with 21 bases remaining between them. This CDR3 comprises 17 residues.

This clone was seen a few times. The chain combines TRBV7-2 with TRBJ1-2; D gene ambiguous. CDR1 is SGHTA and CDR2 is FQGNSA in the germline V gene. CDR3 length equals 13 residues. The germline V and J ends were trimmed by 2 bases and 0 bases, with 4 bases remaining between them. CDR3 residues: CASSLTANYGYTF. Here the CDR3 DNA reads TGTGCCAGCAGCTTAACAGCTAACTATGGCTACACCTTC. The full variable domain, with the rest looked up from reference TRBV7-2 and TRBJ1-2, is GAGVSQSPSNKVTEKGKDVELRCDPISGHTALYWYRQSLGQGLEFLIYFQGNSAPDKSGLPSDRFSAERTGGSVSTLTIQRTQQEDSAVYLCASSLTANYGYTFGSGTRLTVV.

The chain has TRBV19 and TRBJ2-1; 9 nucleotides agree with TRBD1. Unmatched junction bases numbered 4, after V lost 0 bases and J lost 4 bases. Germline V CDR1 and CDR2: LNHDA, SQIVND (reference sequence). The CDR3 length is 16 residues. CDR3 region: CASSIDRTGAYNEQFF. The CDR3 nucleotides read TGTGCCAGTAGTATAGACAGGACAGGGGCGTACAATGAGCAGTTCTTC.

The rearrangement uses TRBV7-8 and TRBJ2-1; 9 bases agree with TRBD2. Trimming cost V 10 bases and J 8 bases; bases outside gene matches: 12. This CDR3 region has 14 residues. CDR1 SGHVS and CDR2 FQNEAQ come from the germline V gene. CDR3 sequence (DNA): TGTGCCATTGCACCGGGACTAGCCAGATATGAGCAGTTCTTC. Amino acids: CAIAPGLARYEQFF. Using reference TRBV7-8 and TRBJ2-1 for the parts outside the CDR3, the full variable domain is GAGVSQSPRYKVAKRGQDVALRCDPISGHVSLFWYQQALGQGPEFLTYFQNEAQLDKSGLPSDRFFAERPEGSVSTLKIQRTQQEDSAVYLCAIAPGLARYEQFFGPGTRLTVL.

The genes are TRBV10-3 and TRBJ2-7; 10 bases map to TRBD2. The CDR3 consists of 14 residues. Germline lookup yields CDR1 ENHRY and CDR2 SYGVKD. V dropped 4 bases and J dropped 5; count of bases not matched to a gene: 5. Here the CDR3 DNA reads TGTGCCATCAGTGCCTTAGCGGGAGGCGACGAGCAGTACTTC. It specifies CAISALAGGDEQYF.

In this sample, this clone turned up once. The V gene is TRBV2, the J gene TRBJ1-2, with 7 bases aligning to TRBD1. V was pared by 0 bases and J by 7 bases, with 2 bases of the junction left unmatched. Germline-derived CDR1 and CDR2 are SNHLY and FYNNEI. The CDR3 is 13 residues long. The CDR3 DNA follows: TGTGCCAGCAGTGAAGCGCCAGGGGGTGGCTACACCTTC. It codes for CASSEAPGGGYTF.

V and J are TRBV19 and TRBJ2-5; D is ambiguous. Germline CDR1 reads LNHDA; CDR2 reads SQIVND (reference sequence). Trimming removed 3 bases at V and 1 base at J, with 6 bases between. This CDR3 contains 13 residues. CDR3 nucleotides: TGTGCCAGTAGTATTAAATCCCAAGAGACCCAGTACTTC. Amino acids: CASSIKSQETQYF.

The rearrangement joins TRBV9 to TRBJ1-2; TRBD1 might be the D (6 bases). V was clipped by 3 bases and J by 8 bases, with 26 bases between them. Germline values: CDR1 SGDLS, CDR2 YYNGEE. The CDR3 extends over 17 amino acids. In nucleotides, the CDR3 is TGTGCCAGCAGCGCCCCCTACGGACAGTTCGAAATGGGGGGCTACACCTTC. As protein: CASSAPYGQFEMGGYTF.

This clone was seen only a few times. V usage is TRBV27 and J usage is TRBJ2-3; 7 nucleotides line up with TRBD1. The ends lost 2 bases at V and 1 base at J; junction bases unmatched: 6. The CDR3 covers 16 residues. Germline CDR1 and CDR2: MNHEY and SMNVEV (reference sequence). CDR3 coding DNA: TGTGCCAGCAGTTTAAAGGGGGCTCGGGGCACAGATACGCAGTATTTT. This gives the protein CASSLKGARGTDTQYF.

CDR3 DNA: TGTGCCAGCAGCTCACCAGGGCAGGGTGGCACTGAAGCTTTCTTT. Residues: CASSSPGQGGTEAFF. V and J are TRBV7-8 and TRBJ1-1; D perhaps matches TRBD1 (5 bases). The V and J ends lost 4 bases and 4 bases respectively, with 16 bases between them. The CDR3 consists of 15 residues. Per germline, CDR1 SGHVS and CDR2 FQNEAQ.

The J gene is TRBJ2-7, the V gene TRBV7-2; D possibly corresponds to TRBD2 (6 bases). The CDR3 is made up of 15 amino acids. Deletions cut 5 bases from V and 2 bases from J, with 16 bases between. CDR1 is SGHTA, CDR2 FQGNSA, per germline. In nucleotides, the CDR3 is TGTGCCAGCAGCCCAGGCGTTGGCGGGACCTACGAGCAGTACTTC. This translates into CASSPGVGGTYEQYF.

J is TRBJ2-3 and V is TRBV5-1, with 13 positions matching TRBD2. Germline values: CDR1 SGHRS, CDR2 YFSETQ. V dropped 0 bases and J dropped 2; count of bases not matched to a gene: 3. This CDR3 spans 17 amino acids. CDR3 coding DNA: TGCGCCAGCAGCTTGGGGGGGACTAGCGGGATCACAGATACGCAGTATTTT. Its translation is CASSLGGTSGITDTQYF.

The chain combines TRBV19 with TRBJ1-5; possible D gene TRBD1, 6 bases. CDR1 is LNHDA, CDR2 SQIVND, per germline (reference sequence). The V end lost 6 bases, the J end lost 0 bases, and 18 bases lay between the germline ends. CDR3 size: 17 residues. CDR3 region: CASRVRDIFPSNQPQHF. Here the CDR3 DNA reads TGTGCCAGTAGAGTACGGGACATCTTCCCTAGCAATCAGCCCCAGCATTTT.

This clone has a handful of counts. This chain uses TRBV9 with TRBJ1-4, with D possibly being TRBD1 (6 bases). Between the trimmed V and J ends, which lost 0 bases and 14 bases, there was a span of 11 bases. The CDR3 loop spans 12 amino acids. Germline CDR1 SGDLS, CDR2 YYNGEE. CDR3 nucleotide sequence: TGTGCCAGCAGCGTAGCCGGCGGACAGCTGTTTTTT. This gives the protein CASSVAGGQLFF.

The chain joins TRBV6-5 to TRBJ1-1; D uncertain. V was pared by 5 bases and J by 2 bases, with 12 bases between. Germline V lookup: CDR1 MNHEY, CDR2 SVGAGI. This CDR3 is 14 amino acids long. The CDR3 protein is CASSERGRNTEAFF. The CDR3 DNA is TGTGCCAGCAGTGAACGGGGTCGAAACACTGAAGCTTTCTTT.

This clone has only one observation. The genes are TRBV9 and TRBJ1-2; 7 bases align to TRBD1. V shed 1 base and J 6 bases; nucleotides not matched to a gene: 15. Germline values: CDR1 SGDLS, CDR2 YYNGEE. The CDR3 runs 17 residues. The CDR3 DNA is TGTGCCAGCAGCGTAACCCCCAGGATCGACAGGGCTGATGGCTACACCTTC. Its protein is CASSVTPRIDRADGYTF.

The chain is built from TRBV14 and TRBJ2-3; 10 bases align to TRBD1. CDR1 SGHDN and CDR2 FVKESK come from the germline V gene. CDR3 length: 14 amino acids. Trimming removed 5 bases from V and 5 bases from J; junction bases left unmatched: 4. The CDR3 loop is CASSYRDRGDTQYF. The CDR3 DNA follows: TGTGCCAGCAGCTACCGGGACAGGGGAGATACGCAGTATTTT.

This chain connects TRBV4-1 to TRBJ2-7, with a possible D match to TRBD1 (6 bases). This CDR3 has 12 residues. V dropped 4 bases and J dropped 6 bases, with 10 bases sitting between them. Germline CDR1 reads MGHRA; CDR2 reads YSYEKL. DNA for the CDR3: TGCGCCAGCAGCCCTAGAGGGGGCGAGCAGTACTTC. Amino acid sequence: CASSPRGGEQYF.

The rearrangement joins TRBV6-1 to TRBJ2-3, with TRBD1 matching over 8 bases. The CDR3 spans 14 residues. The J segment lost 8 bases and the V segment lost 7 bases, leaving 11 bases of the junction unmatched. CDR1 is MNHNS, CDR2 SASEGT, per germline. This chain's CDR3 is CASTWGQGARTQYF. CDR3 coding DNA: TGTGCCAGCACCTGGGGGCAGGGGGCGCGTACGCAGTATTTT.

The rearrangement uses TRBV2 and TRBJ1-2; D remains unclear. This CDR3 comprises 14 residues. Trimming removed 10 bases at V and 8 bases at J, with 23 bases between. CDR1 and CDR2 (germline): SNHLY, FYNNEI. The DNA of the CDR3 is TGTGCCACCGCACCGGAGAGCTTAAGTCGAGGCTACACCTTC. Encoded protein: CATAPESLSRGYTF.

The chain recombines TRBV7-2 with TRBJ1-3; D possibly corresponds to TRBD1 (5 bases). The germline V and J ends were trimmed by 1 base and 0 bases, with 10 bases remaining between them. Per germline, CDR1 SGHTA and CDR2 FQGNSA. This CDR3 is built from 16 residues. CDR3 protein: CASSLVGVFSGNTIYF. For the CDR3, the DNA is TGTGCCAGCAGCTTAGTAGGGGTATTCTCTGGAAACACCATATATTTT. Filled out from reference TRBV7-2 and TRBJ1-3, the complete variable domain reads GAGVSQSPSNKVTEKGKDVELRCDPISGHTALYWYRQSLGQGLEFLIYFQGNSAPDKSGLPSDRFSAERTGGSVSTLTIQRTQQEDSAVYLCASSLVGVFSGNTIYFGEGSWLTVV.

The genes are TRBV9 and TRBJ2-5; the match to TRBD2 covers 10 bases. The V and J ends lost 3 bases and 7 bases, in that order; junction bases with no gene match: 9. The CDR3 contains 15 residues. Looked up from germline, CDR1 is SGDLS and CDR2 is YYNGEE. The CDR3 region is CASSGISGRSSTQYF. In DNA form, the CDR3 reads TGTGCCAGCAGCGGGATTAGCGGGAGGAGCTCGACCCAGTACTTC.

The rearrangement links TRBV11-3 to TRBJ2-2, with TRBD2 as a possible D gene (5 bases). Germline CDR1 is SGHNT and CDR2 is YENEEA. The CDR3 is 14 residues long. V lost 0 bases and J 6 bases, leaving 8 bases between the germline ends. The CDR3 reads CASSLDLASGELFF. CDR3 in DNA: TGTGCCAGCAGCTTAGATCTAGCATCCGGGGAGCTGTTTTTT.